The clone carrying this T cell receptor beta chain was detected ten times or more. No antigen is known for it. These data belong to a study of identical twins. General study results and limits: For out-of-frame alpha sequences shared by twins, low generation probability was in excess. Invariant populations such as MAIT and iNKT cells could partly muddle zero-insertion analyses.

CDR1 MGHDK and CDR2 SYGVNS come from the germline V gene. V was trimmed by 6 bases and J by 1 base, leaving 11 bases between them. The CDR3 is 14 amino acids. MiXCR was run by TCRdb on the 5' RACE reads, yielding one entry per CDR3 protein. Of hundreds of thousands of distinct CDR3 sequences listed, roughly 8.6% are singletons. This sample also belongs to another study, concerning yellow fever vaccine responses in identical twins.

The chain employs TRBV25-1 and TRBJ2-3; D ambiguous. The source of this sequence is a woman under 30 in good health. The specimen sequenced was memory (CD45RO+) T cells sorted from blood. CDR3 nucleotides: TGTGCCAGCAGCGGGTTGTTCGGCACAGATACGCAGTATTTT. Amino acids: CASSGLFGTDTQYF.